This paragraph covers one T cell receptor (beta chain) sequence. Its antigen has not been determined. No base-level quality is on record; no much larger clone is a single base apart. This record belongs to a study of T-cell reconstitution after alpha-beta-depleted transplantation in children (dated by TCRdb to about 2016). Regarding the study in general: Using TCR repertoire profiling, the study quantitatively followed how T-cell immune reconstitution unfolded in children after TCRalphabeta/CD19-depleted allogeneic hematopoietic cell transplantation.

V is cut back by 8 bases and J by 7 bases, with 12 bases in the junction unmatched. The CDR3 has 14 amino acids, counting the end cysteine and phenylalanine. Of all the DNA, just the CDR3 is kept, 42 bases in frame from base 1. Libraries were built with PCR. The sequencer was an Illumina HiSeq 2500. Molecular barcoding was employed in the preparation of TCR libraries, with unique molecular identifiers being used to normalize TCRbeta repertoire quantification. The public reads were run again by TCRdb, first through fastp at Q25 and then through MiXCR, and only productive beta chains were kept. Every CDR3 protein is listed once, alongside the most common genes and DNA of its rows. This sample lists 200,000 to 250,000 distinct CDR3 sequences; 8.5% to 10% were detected once. The leading ten clones occupy 5% to 7% of the sample.

The source was PBMCs from the stem cell graft donor, collected from the stem cell graft. Recombination linked TRBV12-3 or TRBV12-4 to TRBJ1-1, and TRBD1 matches 8 of the central bases. The sequence came from a human donor who donated a stem cell graft to a child with acute lymphoblastic leukemia. CDR3 loop: CASGYSGGGGEAFF. The DNA is TGTGCCAGCGGGTACTCAGGGGGCGGGGGTGAAGCTTTCTTT.